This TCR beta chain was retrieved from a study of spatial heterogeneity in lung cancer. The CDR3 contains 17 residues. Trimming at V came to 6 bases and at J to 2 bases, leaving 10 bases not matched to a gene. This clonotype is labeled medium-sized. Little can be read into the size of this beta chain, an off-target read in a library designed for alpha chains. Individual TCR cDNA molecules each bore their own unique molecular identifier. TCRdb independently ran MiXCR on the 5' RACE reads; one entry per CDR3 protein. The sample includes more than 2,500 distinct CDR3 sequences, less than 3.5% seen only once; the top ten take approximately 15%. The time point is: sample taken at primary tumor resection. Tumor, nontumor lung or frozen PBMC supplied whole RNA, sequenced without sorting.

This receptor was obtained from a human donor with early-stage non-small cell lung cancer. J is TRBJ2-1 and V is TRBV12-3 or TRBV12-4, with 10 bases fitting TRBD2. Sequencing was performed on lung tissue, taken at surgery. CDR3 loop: CASRGSPGLAAYNEQFF. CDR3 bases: TGTGCCAGCAGAGGCTCACCAGGACTAGCGGCCTACAATGAGCAGTTCTTC.